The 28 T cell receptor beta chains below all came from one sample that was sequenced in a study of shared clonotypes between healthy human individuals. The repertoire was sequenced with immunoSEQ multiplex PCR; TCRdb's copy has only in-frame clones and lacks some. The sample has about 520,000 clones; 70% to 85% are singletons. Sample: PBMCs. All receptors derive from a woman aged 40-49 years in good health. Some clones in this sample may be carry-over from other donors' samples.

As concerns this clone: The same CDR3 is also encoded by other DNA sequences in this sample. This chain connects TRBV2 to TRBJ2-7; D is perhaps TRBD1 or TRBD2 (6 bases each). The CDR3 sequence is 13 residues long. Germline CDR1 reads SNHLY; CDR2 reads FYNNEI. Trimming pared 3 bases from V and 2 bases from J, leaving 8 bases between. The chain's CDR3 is CASSEEGAYEQYF. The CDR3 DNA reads TGTGCCAGCAGTGAGGAGGGGGCCTACGAGCAGTACTTC.

The CDR3 here is CASSPGQGNQPQHF. DNA of the CDR3: TGTGCCAGCAGCCCCGGGCAGGGCAATCAGCCCCAGCATTTT. This rearrangement joins TRBV9 to TRBJ1-5; D not resolved. The V gene lost 4 bases and the J gene lost 2 bases, with 10 bases spanning the gap. The length of the CDR3 is 14 residues. Germline assignment: CDR1 SGDLS and CDR2 YYNGEE.

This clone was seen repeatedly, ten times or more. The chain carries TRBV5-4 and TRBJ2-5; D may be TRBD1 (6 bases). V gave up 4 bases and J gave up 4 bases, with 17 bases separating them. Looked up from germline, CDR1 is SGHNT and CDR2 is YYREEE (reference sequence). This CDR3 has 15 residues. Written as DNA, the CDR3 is TGTGCCAGCAGCAGGGGGACGTCGGAACGAGAGACCCAGTACTTC. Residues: CASSRGTSERETQYF.

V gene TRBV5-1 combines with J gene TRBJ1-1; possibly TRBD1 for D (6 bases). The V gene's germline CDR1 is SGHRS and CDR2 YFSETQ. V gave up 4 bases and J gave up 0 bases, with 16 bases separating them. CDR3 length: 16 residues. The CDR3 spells CASSLGQLAVNTEAFF. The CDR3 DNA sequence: TGCGCCAGCAGCCTCGGACAGCTGGCAGTGAACACTGAAGCTTTCTTT.

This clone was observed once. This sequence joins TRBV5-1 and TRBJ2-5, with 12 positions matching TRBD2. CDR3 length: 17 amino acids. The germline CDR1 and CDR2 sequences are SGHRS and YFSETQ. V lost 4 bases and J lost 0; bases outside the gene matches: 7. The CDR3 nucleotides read TGCGCCAGCAGCCGCCGCCGGACTAGCGGGGACCAAGAGACCCAGTACTTC. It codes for CASSRRRTSGDQETQYF.

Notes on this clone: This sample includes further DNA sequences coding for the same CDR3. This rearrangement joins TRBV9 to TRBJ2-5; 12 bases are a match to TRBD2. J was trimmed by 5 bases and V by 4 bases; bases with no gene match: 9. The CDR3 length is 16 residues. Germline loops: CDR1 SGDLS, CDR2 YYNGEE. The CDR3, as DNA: TGTGCCAGCAGCCCCCGACTAGCGGGAGATGGCGAGACCCAGTACTTC. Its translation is CASSPRLAGDGETQYF.

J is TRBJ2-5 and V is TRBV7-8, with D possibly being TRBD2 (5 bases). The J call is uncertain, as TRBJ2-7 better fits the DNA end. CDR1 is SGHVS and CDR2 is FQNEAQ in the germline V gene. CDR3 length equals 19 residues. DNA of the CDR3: TGTGCCAGCAGCTTAGCAGTAGTTGGCGGGTCTTCACCTCGGGACGAGCAGTACTTC. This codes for CASSLAVVGGSSPRDEQYF.

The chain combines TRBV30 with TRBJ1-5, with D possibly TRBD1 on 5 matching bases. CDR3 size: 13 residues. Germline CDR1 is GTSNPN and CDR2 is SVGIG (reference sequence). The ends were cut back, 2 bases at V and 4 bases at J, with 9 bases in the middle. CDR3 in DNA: TGTGCCTGGAGTATGGACAAAAATCAGCCCCAGCATTTT. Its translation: CAWSMDKNQPQHF.

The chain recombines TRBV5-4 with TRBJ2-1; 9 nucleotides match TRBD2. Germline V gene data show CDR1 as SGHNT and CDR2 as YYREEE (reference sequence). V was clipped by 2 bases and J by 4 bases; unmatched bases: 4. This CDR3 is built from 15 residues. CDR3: CASSFLAGQYNEQFF. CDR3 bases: TGTGCCAGCAGCTTTCTAGCGGGGCAATACAATGAGCAGTTCTTC.

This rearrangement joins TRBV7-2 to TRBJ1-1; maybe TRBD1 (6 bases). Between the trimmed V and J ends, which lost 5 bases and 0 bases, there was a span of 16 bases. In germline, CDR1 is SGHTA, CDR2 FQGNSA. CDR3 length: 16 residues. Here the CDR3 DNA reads TGTGCCAGCAGCCCTCGAGGGGGGCAACTGAACACTGAAGCTTTCTTT. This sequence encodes CASSPRGGQLNTEAFF.

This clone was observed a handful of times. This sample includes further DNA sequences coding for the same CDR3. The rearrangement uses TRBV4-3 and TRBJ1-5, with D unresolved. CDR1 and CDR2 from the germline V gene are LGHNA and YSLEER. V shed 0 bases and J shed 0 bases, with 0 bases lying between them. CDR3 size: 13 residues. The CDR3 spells CASSQDSNQPQHF. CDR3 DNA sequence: TGCGCCAGCAGCCAAGATAGCAATCAGCCCCAGCATTTT.

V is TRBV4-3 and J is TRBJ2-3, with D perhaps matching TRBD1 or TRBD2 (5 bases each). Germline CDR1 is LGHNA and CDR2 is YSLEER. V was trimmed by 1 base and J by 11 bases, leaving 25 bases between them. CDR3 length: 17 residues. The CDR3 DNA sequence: TGCGCCAGCAGCCAAGTGTCAGGGAGAGACCGACAAGGGTTGCAGTATTTT. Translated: CASSQVSGRDRQGLQYF.

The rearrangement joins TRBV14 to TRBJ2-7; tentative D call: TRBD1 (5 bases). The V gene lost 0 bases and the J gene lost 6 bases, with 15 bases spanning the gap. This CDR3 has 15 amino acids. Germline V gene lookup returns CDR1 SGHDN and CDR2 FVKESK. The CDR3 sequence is CASSQDPSPRVEQYF. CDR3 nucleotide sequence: TGTGCCAGCAGCCAAGATCCTTCCCCCAGGGTCGAGCAGTACTTC.

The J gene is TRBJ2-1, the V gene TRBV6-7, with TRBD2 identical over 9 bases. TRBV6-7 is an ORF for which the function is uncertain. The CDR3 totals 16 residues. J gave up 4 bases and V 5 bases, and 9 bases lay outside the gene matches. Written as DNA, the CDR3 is TGTGCCAGCAGTAACCAGAGCGGGAGGCCGTACAATGAGCAGTTCTTC. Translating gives CASSNQSGRPYNEQFF.

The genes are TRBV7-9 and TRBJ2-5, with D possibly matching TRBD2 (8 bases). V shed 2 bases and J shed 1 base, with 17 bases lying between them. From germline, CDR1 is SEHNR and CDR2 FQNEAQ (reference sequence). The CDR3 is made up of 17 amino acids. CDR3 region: CASSLSGGLAGQETQYF. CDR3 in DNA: TGTGCCAGCAGCTTATCAGGGGGGCTAGCGGGCCAAGAGACCCAGTACTTC.

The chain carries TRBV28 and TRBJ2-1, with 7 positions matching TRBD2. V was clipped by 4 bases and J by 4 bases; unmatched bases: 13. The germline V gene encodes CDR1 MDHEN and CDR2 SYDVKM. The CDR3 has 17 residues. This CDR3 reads CASSSPGWRERYNEQFF. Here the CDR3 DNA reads TGTGCCAGCAGTTCTCCAGGGTGGCGGGAGAGGTACAATGAGCAGTTCTTC.

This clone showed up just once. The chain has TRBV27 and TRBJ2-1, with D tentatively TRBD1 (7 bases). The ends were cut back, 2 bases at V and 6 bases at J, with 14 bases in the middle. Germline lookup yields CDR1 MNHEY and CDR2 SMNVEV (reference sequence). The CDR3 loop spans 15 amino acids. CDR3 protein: CASSLLTGRPNEQFF. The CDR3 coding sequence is TGTGCCAGCAGTTTACTGACAGGGAGGCCCAATGAGCAGTTCTTC.

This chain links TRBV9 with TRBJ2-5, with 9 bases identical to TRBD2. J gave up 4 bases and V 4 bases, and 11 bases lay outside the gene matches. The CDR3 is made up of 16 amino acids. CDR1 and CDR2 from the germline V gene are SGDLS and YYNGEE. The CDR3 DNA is TGTGCCAGCAGCTCCCCTAGCGGGACTATTCGAGAGACCCAGTACTTC. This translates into CASSSPSGTIRETQYF.

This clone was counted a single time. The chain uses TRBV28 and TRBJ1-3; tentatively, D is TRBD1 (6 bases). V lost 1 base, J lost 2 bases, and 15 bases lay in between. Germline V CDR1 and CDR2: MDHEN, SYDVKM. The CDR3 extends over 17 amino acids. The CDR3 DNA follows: TGTGCCAGCAGTTTATCCCCTTGGACAGCAACTGGAAACACCATATATTTT. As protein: CASSLSPWTATGNTIYF.

The CDR3 spells CASRLDRDGGYTF. For the CDR3, the DNA is TGCGCCAGCCGCCTGGACAGGGATGGTGGCTACACCTTC. This sequence joins TRBV5-1 and TRBJ1-2; TRBD1 agrees at 8 bases. There are 13 residues in the CDR3. Germline V gene sequence: CDR1 SGHRS, CDR2 YFSETQ. Losses at the gene ends were 7 bases for V and 7 bases for J; bases not matched to a gene: 9.

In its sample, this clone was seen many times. CDR3 coding DNA: TGTGCCAGCGGGCAGAGCCGCACAGATACGCAGTATTTT. Translated, it gives CASGQSRTDTQYF. The gene calls are TRBV7-9 and TRBJ2-3; D is unclear. This CDR3 contains 13 residues. V was trimmed by 8 bases and J by 1 base, leaving 10 bases between them. Germline CDR1 SEHNR, CDR2 FQNEAQ (reference sequence).

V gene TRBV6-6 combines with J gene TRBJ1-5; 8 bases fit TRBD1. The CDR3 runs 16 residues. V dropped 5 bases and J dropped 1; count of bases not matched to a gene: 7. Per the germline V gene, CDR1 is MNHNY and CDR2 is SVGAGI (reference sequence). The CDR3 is CASSPTGGVSNQPQHF. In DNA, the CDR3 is TGTGCCAGCAGTCCTACAGGGGGGGTAAGCAATCAGCCCCAGCATTTT.

CDR3 region: CASSLVTGLASNEQFF. CDR3 in DNA: TGTGCCAGCAGCTTAGTAACAGGACTAGCGTCCAATGAGCAGTTCTTC. The chain has TRBV7-9 and TRBJ2-1; 9 bases map to TRBD2. There are 16 residues in the CDR3. Trimming at V came to 1 base and at J to 6 bases, leaving 7 bases not matched to a gene. Germline V gene sequence: CDR1 SEHNR, CDR2 FQNEAQ (reference sequence).

The CDR3 loop reads CASSSGVYEQYF. CDR3 nucleotide sequence: TGTGCCAGCAGTTCGGGGGTCTACGAGCAGTACTTC. The chain couples TRBV27 to TRBJ2-7; possible D gene TRBD2, 6 bases. There are 12 residues in the CDR3. V was shortened by 4 bases and J by 3 bases, with 7 bases between the two germline ends. Germline assignment: CDR1 MNHEY and CDR2 SMNVEV (reference sequence).

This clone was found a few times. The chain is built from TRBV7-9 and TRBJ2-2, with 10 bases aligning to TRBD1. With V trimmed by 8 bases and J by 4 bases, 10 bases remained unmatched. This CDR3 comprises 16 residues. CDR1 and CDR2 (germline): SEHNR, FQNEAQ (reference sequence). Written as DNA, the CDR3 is TGTGCCAGCTCCGGGACAGGGGTCGGTCTCACCGGGGAGCTGTTTTTT. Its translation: CASSGTGVGLTGELFF.

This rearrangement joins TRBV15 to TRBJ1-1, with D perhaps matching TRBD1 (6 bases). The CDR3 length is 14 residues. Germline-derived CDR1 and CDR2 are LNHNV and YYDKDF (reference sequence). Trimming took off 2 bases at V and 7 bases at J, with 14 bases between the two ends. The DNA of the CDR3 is TGTGCCACCAGCAGATCAGGGGCCCAGAATGAAGCTTTCTTT. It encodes CATSRSGAQNEAFF.

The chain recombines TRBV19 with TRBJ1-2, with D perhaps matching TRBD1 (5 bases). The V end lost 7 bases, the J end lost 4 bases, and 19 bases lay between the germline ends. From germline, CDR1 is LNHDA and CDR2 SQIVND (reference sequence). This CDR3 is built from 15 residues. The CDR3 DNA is TGTGCCAGTACCCAATCGGGACCTCGGAGCTATGGCTACACCTTC. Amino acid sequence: CASTQSGPRSYGYTF.

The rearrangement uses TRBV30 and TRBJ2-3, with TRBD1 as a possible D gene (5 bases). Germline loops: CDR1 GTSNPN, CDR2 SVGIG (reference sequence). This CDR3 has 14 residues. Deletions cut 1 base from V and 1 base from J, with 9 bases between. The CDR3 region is CAWSATERTDTQYF. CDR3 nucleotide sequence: TGTGCCTGGAGTGCGACAGAACGCACAGATACGCAGTATTTT.